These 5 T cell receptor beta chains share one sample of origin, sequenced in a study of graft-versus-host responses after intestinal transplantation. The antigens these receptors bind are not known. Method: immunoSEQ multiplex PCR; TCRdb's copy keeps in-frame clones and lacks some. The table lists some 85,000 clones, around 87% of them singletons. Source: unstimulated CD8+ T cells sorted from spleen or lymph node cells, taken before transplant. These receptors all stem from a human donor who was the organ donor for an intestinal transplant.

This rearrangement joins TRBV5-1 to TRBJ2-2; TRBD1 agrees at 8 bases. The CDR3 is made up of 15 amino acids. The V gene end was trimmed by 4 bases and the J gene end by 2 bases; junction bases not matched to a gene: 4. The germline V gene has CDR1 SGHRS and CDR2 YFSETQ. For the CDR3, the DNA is TGCGCCAGCAGCAAGGGACAGGCTAACACCGGGGAGCTGTTTTTT. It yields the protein CASSKGQANTGELFF.

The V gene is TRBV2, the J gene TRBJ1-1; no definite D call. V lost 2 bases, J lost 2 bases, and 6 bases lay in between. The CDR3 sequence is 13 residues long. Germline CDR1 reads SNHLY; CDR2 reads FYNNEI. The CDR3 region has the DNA TGTGCCAGCAGTGAATGGGGTAACACTGAAGCTTTCTTT. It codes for CASSEWGNTEAFF.

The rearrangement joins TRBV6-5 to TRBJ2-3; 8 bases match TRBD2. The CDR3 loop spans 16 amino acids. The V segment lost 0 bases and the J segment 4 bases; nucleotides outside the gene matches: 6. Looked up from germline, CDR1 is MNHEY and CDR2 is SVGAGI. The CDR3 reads CASSYSWTGGPDTQYF. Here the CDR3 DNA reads TGTGCCAGCAGTTACTCTTGGACGGGGGGGCCAGATACGCAGTATTTT.

CDR3 amino acids: CASSGGGTSGDNEQFF. As DNA, the CDR3 is TGTGCCAGCAGCGGGGGGGGGACTAGCGGGGACAATGAGCAGTTCTTC. The chain recombines TRBV2 with TRBJ2-1; TRBD2 matches 13 bases. CDR1 is SNHLY and CDR2 is FYNNEI in the germline V gene. Trimming cost V 6 bases and J 5 bases; bases outside gene matches: 7. The length of the CDR3 is 16 residues.

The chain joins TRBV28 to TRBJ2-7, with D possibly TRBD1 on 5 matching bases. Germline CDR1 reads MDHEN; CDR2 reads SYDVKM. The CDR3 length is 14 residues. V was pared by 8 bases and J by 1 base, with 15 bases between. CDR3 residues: CASAGQKRSYEQYF. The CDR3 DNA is TGTGCCAGCGCTGGACAAAAAAGGTCCTACGAGCAGTACTTC.